The rows below give T cell receptor beta chains drawn from one sample of a study of blood T cells in healthy people across ages. MiXCR, applied by TCRdb to the 5' RACE reads, yields one record per CDR3 protein. The sample lists about 640,000 distinct CDR3 sequences, 58% seen once, with about two fifths in the top ten. Specimen: blood. The source is a man aged 55 to 70 in good health. Each CDR3 is given with its conserved first and last residue. A D gene is named only where the DNA matches it firmly. A row's size may be missing; if present it is once, few, many or a size class.

abundance	v_gene	d_gene	j_gene	CDR3aa	CDR3nt
.	TRBV5-1	TRBD1	TRBJ1-6	CATGCGQGNSPLHF	TGCGCCACCGGATGCGGACAGGGGAATTCACCCCTCCACTTT
.	TRBV7-8	TRBD1	TRBJ1-5	CASSPNRQGAQPQHF	TGTGCCAGCAGCCCGAACCGACAGGGTGCTCAGCCCCAGCATTTT
.	TRBV7-9	.	TRBJ1-2	CAGSLSDGINYGYTF	TGTGCCGGCAGCTTAAGTGATGGGATTAACTATGGCTACACCTTC
.	TRBV20-1	.	TRBJ1-2	CSARGRVSGYGYTF	TGCAGTGCTAGAGGCAGGGTCTCCGGCTATGGCTACACCTTC
.	TRBV9	TRBD1	TRBJ1-2	CASSVDGTGRYGYTF	TGTGCCAGCAGCGTAGACGGGACAGGGCGCTACGGCTACACCTTC
once	TRBV10-3	TRBD1	TRBJ2-3	CAIRGQGVYTQYF	TGTGCCATCAGGGGACAGGGGGTGTATACGCAGTATTTT
few	TRBV6-6	.	TRBJ2-1	CASRAGTAWYNEQFF	TGTGCCAGCAGGGCTGGGACTGCCTGGTACAATGAGCAGTTCTTC
.	TRBV6-5	TRBD1	TRBJ2-1	CASSSPGTGGGNEQFF	TGTGCCAGCAGTTCTCCCGGGACAGGGGGCGGCAATGAGCAGTTCTTC
.	TRBV5-1	TRBD2	TRBJ2-2	CASSLLAGGPIPGELFF	TGCGCCAGCAGCTTGTTAGCGGGGGGGCCGATTCCCGGGGAGCTGTTTTTT
.	TRBV20-1	.	TRBJ2-6	CSATDSAGANVLTF	TGCAGTGCTACCGACAGTGCTGGGGCCAACGTCCTGACTTTC
.	TRBV12-3/TRBV12-4	TRBD2	TRBJ2-5	CASSPSGDNQETQYF	TGTGCCAGCAGTCCCAGCGGGGATAACCAAGAGACCCAGTACTTC
.	TRBV18	.	TRBJ1-6	CASSPGEGVVNSPLHF	TGTGCCAGCTCGCCCGGAGAGGGGGTGGTGAATTCACCCCTCCACTTT